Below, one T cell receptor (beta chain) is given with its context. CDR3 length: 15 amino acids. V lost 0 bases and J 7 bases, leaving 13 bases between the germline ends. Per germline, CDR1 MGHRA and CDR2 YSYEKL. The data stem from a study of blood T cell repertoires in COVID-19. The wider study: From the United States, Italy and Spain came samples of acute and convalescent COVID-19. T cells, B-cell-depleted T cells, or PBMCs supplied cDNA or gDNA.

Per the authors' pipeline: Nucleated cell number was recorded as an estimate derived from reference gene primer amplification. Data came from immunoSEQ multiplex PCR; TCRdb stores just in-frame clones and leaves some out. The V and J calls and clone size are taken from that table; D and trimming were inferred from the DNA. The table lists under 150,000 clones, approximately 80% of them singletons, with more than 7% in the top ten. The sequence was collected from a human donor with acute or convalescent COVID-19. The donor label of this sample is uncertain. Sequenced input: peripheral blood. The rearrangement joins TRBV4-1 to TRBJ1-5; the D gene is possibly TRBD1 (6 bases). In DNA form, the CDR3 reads TGCGCCAGCAGCCAAGAAACCCAGGGACACCAGCCCCAGCATTTT. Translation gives CASSQETQGHQPQHF.